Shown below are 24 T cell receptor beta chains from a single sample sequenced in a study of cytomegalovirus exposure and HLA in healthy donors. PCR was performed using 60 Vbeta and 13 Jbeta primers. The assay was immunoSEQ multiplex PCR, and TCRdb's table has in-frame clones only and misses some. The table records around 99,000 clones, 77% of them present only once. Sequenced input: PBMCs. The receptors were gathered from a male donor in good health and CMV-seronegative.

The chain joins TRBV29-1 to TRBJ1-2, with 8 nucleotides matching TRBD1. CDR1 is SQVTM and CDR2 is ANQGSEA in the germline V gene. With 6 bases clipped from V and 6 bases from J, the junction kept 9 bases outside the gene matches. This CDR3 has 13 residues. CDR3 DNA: TGCAGCGTCTACGGACAGGGAATCAATGGCTACACCTTC. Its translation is CSVYGQGINGYTF.

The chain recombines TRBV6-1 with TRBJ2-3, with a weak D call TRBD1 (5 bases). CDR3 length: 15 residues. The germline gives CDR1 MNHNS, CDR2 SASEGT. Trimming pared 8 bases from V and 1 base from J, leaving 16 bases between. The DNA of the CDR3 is TGTGCCAGCCACGAGTGGGGCAGGCGCACAGATACGCAGTATTTT. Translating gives CASHEWGRRTDTQYF.

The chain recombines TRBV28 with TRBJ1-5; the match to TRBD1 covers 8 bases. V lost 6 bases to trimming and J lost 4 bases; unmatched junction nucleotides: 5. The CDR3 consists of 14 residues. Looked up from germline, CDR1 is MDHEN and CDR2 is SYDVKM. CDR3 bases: TGTGCCAGCAGCCGAGGACAGGGAAATCAGCCCCAGCATTTT. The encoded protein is CASSRGQGNQPQHF.

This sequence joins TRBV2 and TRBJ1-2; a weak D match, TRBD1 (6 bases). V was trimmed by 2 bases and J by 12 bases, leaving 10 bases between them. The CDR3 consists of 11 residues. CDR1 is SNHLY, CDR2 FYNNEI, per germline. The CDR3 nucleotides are TGTGCCAGCAGTGAATGGGGGGGCCACACCTTC. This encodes CASSEWGGHTF.

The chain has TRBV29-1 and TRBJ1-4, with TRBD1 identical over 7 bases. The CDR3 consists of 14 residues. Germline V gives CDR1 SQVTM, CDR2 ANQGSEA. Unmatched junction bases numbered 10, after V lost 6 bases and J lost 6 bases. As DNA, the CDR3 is TGCAGCGTCCGAGGGGCACAGGGGTATGAAAAACTGTTTTTT. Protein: CSVRGAQGYEKLFF.

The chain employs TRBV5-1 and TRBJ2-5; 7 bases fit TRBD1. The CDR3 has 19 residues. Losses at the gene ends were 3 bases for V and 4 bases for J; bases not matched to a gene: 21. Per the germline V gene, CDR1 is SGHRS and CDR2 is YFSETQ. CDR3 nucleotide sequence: TGCGCCAGCAGCTCAAACACCACAGGGGACCCTATGTGGGGAGAGACCCAGTACTTC. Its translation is CASSSNTTGDPMWGETQYF.

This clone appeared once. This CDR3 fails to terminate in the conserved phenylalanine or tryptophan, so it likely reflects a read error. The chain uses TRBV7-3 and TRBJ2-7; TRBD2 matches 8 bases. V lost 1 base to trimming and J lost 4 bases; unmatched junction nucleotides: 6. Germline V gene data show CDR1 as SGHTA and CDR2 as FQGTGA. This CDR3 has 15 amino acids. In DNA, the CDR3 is TGTGCCAGCAGCTTAAACGGGAGGGGGAATTACGAGCAGTACCTC. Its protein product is CASSLNGRGNYEQYL.

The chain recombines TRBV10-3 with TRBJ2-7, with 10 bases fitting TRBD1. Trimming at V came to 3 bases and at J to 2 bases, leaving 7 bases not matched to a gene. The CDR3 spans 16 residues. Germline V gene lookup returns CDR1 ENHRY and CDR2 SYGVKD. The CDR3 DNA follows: TGTGCCATCAGTGAATATAGGGACAGGGGCACCTACGAGCAGTACTTC. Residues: CAISEYRDRGTYEQYF.

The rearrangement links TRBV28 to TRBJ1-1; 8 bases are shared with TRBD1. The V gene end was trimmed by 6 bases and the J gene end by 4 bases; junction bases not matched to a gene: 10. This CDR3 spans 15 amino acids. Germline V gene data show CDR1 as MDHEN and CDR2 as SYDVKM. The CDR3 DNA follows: TGTGCCAGCAGACTCAGGGGGCGCGAAGGCACTGAAGCTTTCTTT. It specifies CASRLRGREGTEAFF.

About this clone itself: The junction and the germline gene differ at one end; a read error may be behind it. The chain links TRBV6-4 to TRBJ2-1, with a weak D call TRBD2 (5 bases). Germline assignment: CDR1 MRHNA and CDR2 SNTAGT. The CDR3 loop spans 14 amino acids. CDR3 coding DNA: TGTGCCGGCAGTGCAGGACTTGACTACAATGAGCAGTTCTTC. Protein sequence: CAGSAGLDYNEQFF.

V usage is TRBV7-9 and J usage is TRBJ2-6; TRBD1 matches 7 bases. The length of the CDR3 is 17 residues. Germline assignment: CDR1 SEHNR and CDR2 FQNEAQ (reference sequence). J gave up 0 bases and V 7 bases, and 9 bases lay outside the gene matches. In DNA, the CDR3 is TGTGCCAGCAACCGGGACAGAAGTACCTCTGGGGCCAACGTCCTGACTTTC. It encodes CASNRDRSTSGANVLTF.

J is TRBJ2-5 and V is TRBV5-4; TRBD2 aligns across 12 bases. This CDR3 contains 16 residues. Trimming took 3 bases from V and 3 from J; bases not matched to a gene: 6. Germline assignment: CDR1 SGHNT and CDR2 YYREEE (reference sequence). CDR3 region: CASSSDGLAGKETQYF. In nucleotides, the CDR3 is TGTGCCAGCAGCTCGGACGGACTAGCGGGAAAAGAGACCCAGTACTTC.

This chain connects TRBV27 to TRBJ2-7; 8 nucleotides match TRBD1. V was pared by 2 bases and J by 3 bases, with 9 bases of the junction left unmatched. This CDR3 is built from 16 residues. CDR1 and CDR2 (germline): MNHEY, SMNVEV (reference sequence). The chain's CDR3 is CASSLRATGAYYEQYF. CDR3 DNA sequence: TGTGCCAGCAGTTTACGGGCGACAGGGGCGTACTACGAGCAGTACTTC.

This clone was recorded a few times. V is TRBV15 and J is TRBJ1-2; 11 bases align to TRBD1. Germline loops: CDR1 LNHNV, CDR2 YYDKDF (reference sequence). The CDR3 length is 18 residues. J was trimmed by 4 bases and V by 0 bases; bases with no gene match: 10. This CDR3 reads CATSRDRGQGERGYGYTF. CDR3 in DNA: TGTGCCACCAGCAGAGATCGGGGACAGGGGGAAAGGGGCTATGGCTACACCTTC.

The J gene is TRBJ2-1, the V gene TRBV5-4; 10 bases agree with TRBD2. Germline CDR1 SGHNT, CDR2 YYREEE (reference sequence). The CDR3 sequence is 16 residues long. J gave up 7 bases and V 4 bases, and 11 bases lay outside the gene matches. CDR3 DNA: TGTGCCAGCAGCCTCAGACTAGCGGGCGCGAGGAATGAGCAGTTCTTC. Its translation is CASSLRLAGARNEQFF. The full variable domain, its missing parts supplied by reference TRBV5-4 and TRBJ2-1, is ETGVTQSPTHLIKTRGQQVTLRCSSQSGHNTVSWYQQALGQGPQFIFQYYREEENGRGNFPPRFSGLQFPNYSSELNVNALELDDSALYLCASSLRLAGARNEQFFGPGTRLTVL.

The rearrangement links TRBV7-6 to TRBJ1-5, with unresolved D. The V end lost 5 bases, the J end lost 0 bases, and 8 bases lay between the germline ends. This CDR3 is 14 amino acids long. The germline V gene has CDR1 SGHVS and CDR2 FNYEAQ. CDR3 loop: CASSRGFSNQPQHF. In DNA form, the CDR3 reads TGTGCCAGCAGCCGGGGTTTTAGCAATCAGCCCCAGCATTTT.

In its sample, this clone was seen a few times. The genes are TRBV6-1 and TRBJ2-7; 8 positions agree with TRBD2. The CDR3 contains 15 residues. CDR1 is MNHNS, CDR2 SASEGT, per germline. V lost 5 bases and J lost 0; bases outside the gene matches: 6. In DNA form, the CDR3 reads TGTGCCAGCAGTAAACTAGCGGTGAGCTCCTACGAGCAGTACTTC. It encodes CASSKLAVSSYEQYF.

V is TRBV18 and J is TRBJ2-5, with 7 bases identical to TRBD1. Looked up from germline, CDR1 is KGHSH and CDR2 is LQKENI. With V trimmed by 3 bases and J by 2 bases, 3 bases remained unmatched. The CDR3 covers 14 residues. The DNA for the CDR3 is TGTGCCAGCTCACCGCCGGGACAGCAAGAGACCCAGTACTTC. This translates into CASSPPGQQETQYF.

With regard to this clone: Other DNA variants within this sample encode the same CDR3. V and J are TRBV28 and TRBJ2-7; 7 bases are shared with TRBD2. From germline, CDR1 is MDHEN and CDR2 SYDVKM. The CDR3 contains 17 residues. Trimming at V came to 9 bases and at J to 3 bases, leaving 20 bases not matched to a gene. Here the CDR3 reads CASEPASWAGVGYEQYF. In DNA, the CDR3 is TGTGCCAGTGAGCCTGCTTCCTGGGCGGGAGTCGGCTACGAGCAGTACTTC.

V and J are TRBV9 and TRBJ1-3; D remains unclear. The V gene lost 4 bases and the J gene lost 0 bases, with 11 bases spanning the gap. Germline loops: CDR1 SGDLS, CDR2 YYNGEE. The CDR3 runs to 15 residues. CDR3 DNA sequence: TGTGCCAGCAGCCCAACTTCAATCTCTGGAAACACCATATATTTT. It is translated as CASSPTSISGNTIYF.

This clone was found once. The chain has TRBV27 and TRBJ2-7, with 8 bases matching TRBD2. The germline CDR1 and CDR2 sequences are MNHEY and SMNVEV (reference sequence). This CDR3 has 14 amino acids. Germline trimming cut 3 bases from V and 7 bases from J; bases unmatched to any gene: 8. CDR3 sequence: CASSLTSASREQYF. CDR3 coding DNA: TGTGCCAGCAGTTTGACTAGCGCCTCGCGAGAGCAGTACTTC.

The CDR3 spells CASSEGGSTNEKLFF. CDR3 in DNA: TGTGCCAGCAGCGAAGGGGGTTCAACTAATGAAAAACTGTTTTTT. The rearrangement joins TRBV9 to TRBJ1-4; weak D call: TRBD1 (6 bases). The V end was cut by 3 bases, the J end by 0 bases, with 9 bases between. This CDR3 is built from 15 residues. CDR1 is SGDLS, CDR2 YYNGEE, per germline.

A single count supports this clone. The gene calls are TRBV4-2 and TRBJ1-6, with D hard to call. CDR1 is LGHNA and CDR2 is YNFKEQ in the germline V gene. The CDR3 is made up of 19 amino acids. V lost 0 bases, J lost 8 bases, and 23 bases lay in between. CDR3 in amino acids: CASSQERDIVSDTDSPLHF. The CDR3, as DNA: TGTGCCAGCAGCCAAGAGAGAGATATCGTTTCGGATACAGATTCACCCCTCCACTTT.

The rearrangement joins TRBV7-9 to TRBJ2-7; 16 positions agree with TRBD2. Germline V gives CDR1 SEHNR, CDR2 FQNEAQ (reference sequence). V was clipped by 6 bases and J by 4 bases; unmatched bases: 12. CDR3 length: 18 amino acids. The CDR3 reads CASRPTTGTSGRVYEQYF. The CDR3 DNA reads TGTGCCAGCAGACCTACTACCGGGACTAGCGGGAGGGTTTACGAGCAGTACTTC.